This TCR beta chain is drawn from a study of T-cell memory formation after mild COVID-19. This clonotype was counted at least ten times. TCRdb independently ran MiXCR on the 5' RACE reads; one entry per CDR3 protein. The sample contains tens of thousands of distinct CDR3 sequences, 15% to 20% of which appear only once. The receptor comes from an adult woman who had mild COVID-19 (a few samples of this study predate the infection). Cell type and time point are not known. Sequences were obtained from PBMCs or a T cell subset sorted from them (not recorded which).

The CDR3 loop reads CSAGPGQQETQYF. The CDR3 region has the DNA TGCAGCGCTGGACCGGGACAGCAAGAGACCCAGTACTTC. The chain employs TRBV29-1 and TRBJ2-5, with TRBD1 matching 7 bases. The CDR3 extends over 13 amino acids. CDR1 is SQVTM and CDR2 is ANQGSEA in the germline V gene. V dropped 7 bases and J dropped 2; count of bases not matched to a gene: 7. Variable domain in full (rest from reference TRBV29-1 and TRBJ2-5): SAVISQKPSRDICQRGTSLTIQCQVDSQVTMMFWYRQQPGQSLTLIATANQGSEATYESGFVIDKFPISRPNLTFSTLTVSNMSPEDSSIYLCSAGPGQQETQYFGPGTRLLVL.